This TCR beta chain was captured in a study of response to subunit inactivated influenza vaccine. TCRdb passed the RT-PCR reads through MiXCR, listing each CDR3 protein once. The sample shows some 540,000 distinct CDR3 sequences, 20% to 25% of them seen only once. V was clipped by 0 bases and J by 7 bases, with 9 bases between them. CDR3 size: 14 residues. Germline V gene data show CDR1 as LGHDT and CDR2 as YNNKEL (reference sequence). These data were likewise used in another study, on T cells expressing NK-cell markers. This second report adds: TCR beta cDNA was made by 5'RACE template switching with UMIs. Sorting of alpha-beta TCR T cells alone was achieved in several experiments with an anti-gamma-delta TCR antibody. Over 5 donors had dominant NKG2C+ clonotypes that comprised about 1.0-7.5% of their CD8+ T cells. Also leading the CD3+CD56-NKG2C+ fraction in several donors were these clonotypes. It remained uncertain whether the expanded NKG2C+ T cell clones were specific for HCMV antigens.

The sequence was collected from a man over 45 who received an inactivated influenza vaccine. V usage is TRBV3-1 and J usage is TRBJ2-2, with D possibly TRBD1 on 6 matching bases. The input for sequencing was CD4+ T cells sorted from PBMCs, taken 12 days after vaccination. The CDR3 sequence is CASSQEARGGELFF. The CDR3 DNA follows: TGTGCCAGCAGCCAAGAAGCCAGGGGCGGGGAGCTGTTTTTT.